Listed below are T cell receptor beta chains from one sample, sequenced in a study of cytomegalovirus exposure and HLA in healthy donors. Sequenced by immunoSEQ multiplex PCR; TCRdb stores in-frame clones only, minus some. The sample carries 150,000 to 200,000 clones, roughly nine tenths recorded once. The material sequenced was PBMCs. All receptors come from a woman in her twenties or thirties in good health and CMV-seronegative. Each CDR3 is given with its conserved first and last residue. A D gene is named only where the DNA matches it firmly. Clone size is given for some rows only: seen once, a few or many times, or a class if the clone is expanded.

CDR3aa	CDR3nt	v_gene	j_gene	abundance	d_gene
CASSETGGGQPQHF	TGTGCCAGCAGTGAAACGGGGGGCGGGCAGCCCCAGCATTTT	TRBV6-1	TRBJ1-5	.	.
CAPQRRRGAYEQYF	TGTGCCCCCCAACGGCGGCGGGGGGCCTACGAGCAGTACTTC	TRBV27	TRBJ2-7	.	TRBD2
CASSTGPSSYEQYF	TGTGCCAGTAGTACGGGACCGAGCTCCTACGAGCAGTACTTC	TRBV19	TRBJ2-7	.	.
CASTPGRGVNQPQHF	TGTGCCAGCACCCCTGGCAGGGGGGTCAATCAGCCCCAGCATTTT	TRBV27	TRBJ1-5	.	TRBD1
CASSLPTSGANVLTF	TGTGCCAGCAGCTTACCGACTTCTGGGGCCAACGTCCTGACTTTC	TRBV6-5	TRBJ2-6	.	.
CASSMTGDTGELFF	TGTGCCAGTAGTATGACAGGGGACACCGGGGAGCTGTTTTTT	TRBV19	TRBJ2-2	.	TRBD1
CASSQDSEDGTQYF	TGCGCCAGCAGCCAAGATTCCGAGGACGGGACCCAGTACTTC	TRBV4-1	TRBJ2-5	.	.
CASSLSLGTEAFF	TGCGCCAGCAGTTTGAGCCTAGGCACTGAAGCTTTCTTT	TRBV5-1	TRBJ1-1	.	.
CSVETGTYEQYF	TGCAGCGTTGAAACGGGTACCTACGAGCAGTACTTC	TRBV29-1	TRBJ2-7	.	.
CASSDLRDREYGYTF	TGTGCCAGCTCAGACCTCCGGGACAGGGAGTATGGCTACACCTTC	TRBV18	TRBJ1-2	few	TRBD1
CASRDTSAGQFEQFF	TGTGCCAGCAGGGATACTAGCGCCGGCCAGTTTGAGCAGTTCTTC	TRBV6-5	TRBJ2-1	.	TRBD2
CASGASGRGSEQYF	TGTGCCAGCGGGGCTAGCGGGAGAGGGAGTGAGCAGTACTTC	TRBV7-9	TRBJ2-7	.	TRBD2
CASSALGAYYGYTF	TGTGCCAGCAGTGCGCTCGGGGCCTACTATGGCTACACCTTC	TRBV6-5	TRBJ1-2	.	.
CASGLTSGNEQFF	TGTGCCAGCGGCTTGACTAGCGGCAATGAGCAGTTCTTC	TRBV27	TRBJ2-1	.	TRBD2
CASSTGAPIYGYTF	TGTGCCAGCAGTACAGGGGCCCCCATCTATGGCTACACCTTC	TRBV28	TRBJ1-2	.	TRBD1
CASGFLIAGASGETQYF	TGTGCTAGTGGTTTCCTGATAGCGGGGGCCAGCGGAGAGACCCAGTACTTC	TRBV12-5	TRBJ2-5	.	TRBD2
CASSQDPILAEETQYF	TGCGCCAGCAGCCAAGATCCCATACTAGCAGAAGAGACCCAGTACTTC	TRBV4-3	TRBJ2-5	.	.
CASSLSGRIYEQYF	TGTGCCAGCAGTTTGAGCGGGAGGATCTACGAGCAGTACTTC	TRBV28	TRBJ2-7	.	TRBD2
CASSLGASTDTQYF	TGTGCCAGCAGCTTAGGCGCTAGCACAGATACGCAGTATTTT	TRBV11-3	TRBJ2-3	.	.
CASSFTGDYEQYF	TGTGCCAGCAGCTTTACCGGGGACTACGAGCAGTACTTC	TRBV7-9	TRBJ2-7	.	.
CASSGPGQGINEQFF	TGCGCCAGCAGCGGTCCGGGACAGGGAATCAATGAGCAGTTCTTC	TRBV4-1	TRBJ2-1	.	TRBD1
CASSEGLLAGVSGTDTQYF	TGTGCCAGCAGTGAAGGACTTCTAGCGGGAGTGAGTGGGACAGATACGCAGTATTTT	TRBV6-1	TRBJ2-3	.	TRBD2
CASSLEVNQPQHF	TGTGCCAGCAGCTTAGAAGTTAATCAGCCCCAGCATTTT	TRBV7-6	TRBJ1-5	.	.
CASSPSLSSYNEQFF	TGTGCCAGCAGCCCCTCGCTAAGCTCCTACAATGAGCAGTTCTTC	TRBV11-2	TRBJ2-1	.	.
CAISGPIAGGNTGELFF	TGTGCCATCAGTGGACCTATAGCGGGAGGGAACACCGGGGAGCTGTTTTTT	TRBV10-3	TRBJ2-2	.	TRBD2
CASSRLAGAADTQYF	TGTGCCAGCAGTCGCCTAGCGGGAGCGGCAGATACGCAGTATTTT	TRBV28	TRBJ2-3	.	TRBD2
CASSLSRAGGYTF	TGTGCCAGCAGTTTAAGCAGGGCAGGGGGCTACACCTTC	TRBV28	TRBJ1-2	.	.
CASSLAAGLNYGYTF	TGCGCCAGCAGCTTGGCCGCAGGGCTTAACTATGGCTACACCTTC	TRBV5-1	TRBJ1-2	.	.
CASSPQTGSYEQYF	TGTGCCAGCAGCCCTCAGACAGGTTCCTACGAGCAGTACTTC	TRBV7-2	TRBJ2-7	.	.
CAISDATGSDKTQYF	TGTGCCATCAGTGATGCGACAGGGTCTGACAAGACCCAGTACTTC	TRBV10-3	TRBJ2-5	.	TRBD1
CASSFGTATNEKLFF	TGTGCCAGCAGCTTCGGAACAGCAACTAATGAAAAACTGTTTTTT	TRBV5-5	TRBJ1-4	.	.